The sample holds a few counts of the clone carrying this T cell receptor (beta chain). Its matching antigen is unknown. This specimen comes from a study of vaccination and CD4 T cells after COVID-19. Study-wide context: The convalescents were made up of six males and four females, two of whom were Hispanic. Sampling that followed vaccination took place a median about 75 days after dose two, within a range of 14 to 241. Stimulation used overlapping spike peptides from SARS-CoV-2, HCoV-NL63, HCoV-OC43 and HCoV-229E.

Trimming cost V 8 bases and J 1 base, with 11 bases left between them. Germline V CDR1 and CDR2: LNHDA, SQIVND (reference sequence). This CDR3 is 13 amino acids long. Treatment denoted: roughly ten-day PBMC culture with coronavirus spike peptide pools or control peptides (ViraFEST assay). ViraFEST enlarged antigen-specific T cell populations with peptide pools and afterwards sequenced TCRs. Sequenced with the Oncomine TCR Beta short-read assay was DNA taken from cultured CD4+ T cells. TCRdb redid the calling of the PCR reads with MiXCR, one entry per CDR3 protein. This table holds approximately 19,000 distinct CDR3 sequences, around two fifths found once.

This specimen was CD4+ T cells from blood, cultured in vitro, taken after SARS-CoV-2 vaccination. The TCR sequence derives from a human donor who had recovered from COVID-19. The chain is built from TRBV19 and TRBJ1-2; the D gene is possibly TRBD1 (6 bases). The CDR3 region has the DNA TGTGCCAGTCGAGGGGGTAATAACTATGGCTACACCTTC. Protein sequence: CASRGGNNYGYTF.